This TCR beta chain derives from a study of early T cells in non-severe SARS-CoV-2 infection. Attachment of unique molecular identifiers was made to individual cDNA molecules. TCRdb reanalysed the 5' RACE reads using MiXCR and keeps one entry per CDR3 protein. The sample yields about 60,000 distinct CDR3 sequences, more than 15% seen once. V was clipped by 6 bases and J by 9 bases, with 14 bases between them. The CDR3 totals 12 residues. Per the germline V gene, CDR1 is MRHNA and CDR2 is SNTAGT. The chain uses TRBV6-4 and TRBJ1-2, with D unresolved. The TCR was taken from an adult who was a healthcare worker with PCR-confirmed SARS-CoV-2 infection or an uninfected control (not recorded which). The material was whole blood, obtained at baseline. In nucleotides, the CDR3 is TGTGCCAGCAGGAGCCCCAAGGGAAGCTACACCTTC. Protein sequence: CASRSPKGSYTF.